This entry is about one T cell receptor beta chain. The CDR3 contains 17 residues. V trimming: 10 bases; J trimming: 4 bases; junction bases outside the gene matches: 19. Germline lookup yields CDR1 MNHGY and CDR2 SVAAGI. Use of 60 Vbeta and 13 Jbeta primers characterized the PCR. In the authors' workflow: A follow-up analysis tallied 86 million or so unique TCR beta chains, 9 million to 11 million shared. Profiled with immunoSEQ multiplex PCR; TCRdb holds only in-frame clones, not every one. V, J and clone size were drawn from that table, and D and trimming were deduced from the DNA. The sample shows a few hundred thousand clones, around 65% of them seen only once. The data were taken from a study of cytomegalovirus exposure and HLA in healthy donors.

Sequencing input: PBMCs. V usage is TRBV6-9 and J usage is TRBJ2-1; 7 bases align to TRBD2. The clonotype was recovered from a female donor in good health and CMV-seronegative. The CDR3, as DNA: TGTGCCATAGGGCTAGCGGAAGGGAGCCACCCGTACAATGAGCAGTTCTTC. Translated: CAIGLAEGSHPYNEQFF.